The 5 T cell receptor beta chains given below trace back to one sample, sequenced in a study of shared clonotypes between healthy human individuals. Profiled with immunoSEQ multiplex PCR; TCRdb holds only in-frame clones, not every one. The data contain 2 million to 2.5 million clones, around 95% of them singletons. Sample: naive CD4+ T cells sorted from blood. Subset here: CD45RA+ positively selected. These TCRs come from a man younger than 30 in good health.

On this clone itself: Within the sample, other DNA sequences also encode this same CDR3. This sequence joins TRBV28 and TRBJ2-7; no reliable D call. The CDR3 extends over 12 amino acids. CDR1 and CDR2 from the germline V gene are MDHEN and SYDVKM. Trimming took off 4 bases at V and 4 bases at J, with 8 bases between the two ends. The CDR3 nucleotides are TGTGCCAGCAGTTCTACACTATACGAGCAGTACTTC. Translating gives CASSSTLYEQYF.

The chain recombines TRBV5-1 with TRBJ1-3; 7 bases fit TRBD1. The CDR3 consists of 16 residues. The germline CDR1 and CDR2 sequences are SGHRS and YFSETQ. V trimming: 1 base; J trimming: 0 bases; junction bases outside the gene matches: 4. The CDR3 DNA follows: TGCGCCAGCAGCTTGAGGACAGGAGGCTCTGGAAACACCATATATTTT. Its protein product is CASSLRTGGSGNTIYF.

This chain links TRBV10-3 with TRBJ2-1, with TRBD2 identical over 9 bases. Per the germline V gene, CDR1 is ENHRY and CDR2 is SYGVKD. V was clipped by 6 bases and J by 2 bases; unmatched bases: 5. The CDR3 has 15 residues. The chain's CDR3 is CAIRNSGGPYNEQFF. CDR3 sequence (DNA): TGTGCCATCAGAAATAGCGGGGGACCCTACAATGAGCAGTTCTTC.

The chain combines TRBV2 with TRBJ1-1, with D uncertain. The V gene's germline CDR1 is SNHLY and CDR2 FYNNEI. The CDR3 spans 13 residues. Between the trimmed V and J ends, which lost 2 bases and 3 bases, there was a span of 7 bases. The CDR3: CASSEREDTEAFF. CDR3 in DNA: TGTGCCAGCAGTGAAAGGGAGGACACTGAAGCTTTCTTT. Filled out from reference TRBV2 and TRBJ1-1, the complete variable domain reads EPEVTQTPSHQVTQMGQEVILRCVPISNHLYFYWYRQILGQKVEFLVSFYNNEISEKSEIFDDQFSVERPDGSNFTLKIRSTKLEDSAMYFCASSEREDTEAFFGQGTRLTVV.

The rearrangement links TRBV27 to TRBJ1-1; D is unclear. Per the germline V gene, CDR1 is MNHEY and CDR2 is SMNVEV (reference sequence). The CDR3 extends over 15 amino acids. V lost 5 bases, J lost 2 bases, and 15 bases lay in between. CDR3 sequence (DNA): TGTGCCAGCAGTCTTAGGCAGCGGGCAAACACTGAAGCTTTCTTT. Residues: CASSLRQRANTEAFF.